The clone carrying this TCR beta chain has only a few counts. Its target is unknown. The sample has other DNA sequences that encode this CDR3 too. TCRdb's copy holds only in-frame clones and misses some; the assay was immunoSEQ multiplex PCR. In the table there are 90,000 to 110,000 clones, about 80% of which are singletons. This entry is derived from a study of T cell responses to AZD1222 COVID-19 vaccine. General study results and limits: Regions 160-218 and 743-854 dominated among vaccine-associated CD4 TCRs spanning spike.

Germline values: CDR1 MNHEY, CDR2 SVGAGI. Trimming removed 6 bases from V and 0 bases from J, with 6 bases in between. The CDR3 length is 14 residues. This receptor was taken from an adult in good health. The chain has TRBV6-5 and TRBJ2-6; possibly TRBD1 for D (5 bases). The sequencing here drew on peripheral blood, taken on day 0 of AZD1222 vaccination. CDR3 residues: CASRRGSGANVLTF. The CDR3 nucleotides read TGTGCCAGCAGAAGGGGCTCTGGGGCCAACGTCCTGACTTTC.